These 19 T cell receptor beta chains originate from one sample sequenced in a study of shared clonotypes between healthy human individuals. CD8 cells regarded as naive lacked CD45RO, were positively chosen for CCR7, and omitted terminally differentiated effector memory CD45RA+ cells. Repertoires were generated with immunoSEQ multiplex PCR, while TCRdb's copy carries only in-frame clones and drops some. The table has roughly 1,800,000 clones, around 96% seen once. The sequenced sample consisted of naive CD8+ T cells sorted from blood. Receptor source: a young man in good health.

V gene TRBV13 combines with J gene TRBJ2-4; D is possibly TRBD1 (5 bases). CDR3 length: 14 amino acids. Germline CDR1 and CDR2: PRHDT and FYEKMQ (reference sequence). Trimming left V 5 bases short and J 7 bases short, with 15 bases between. The CDR3 here is CASSPSGAWNIQYF. Written as DNA, the CDR3 is TGTGCCAGCAGCCCAAGTGGGGCCTGGAACATTCAGTACTTC.

The chain employs TRBV6-5 and TRBJ1-5; D unclear. The CDR3 contains 14 residues. CDR1 and CDR2 (germline): MNHEY, SVGAGI. Trimming stripped 4 bases from V and 9 bases from J, with 16 bases between. CDR3 protein: CASSSTPGAMPQHF. In DNA, the CDR3 is TGTGCCAGCAGTTCCACCCCAGGTGCTATGCCCCAGCATTTT.

The chain links TRBV9 to TRBJ2-7; 12 bases match TRBD1. CDR3 size: 16 residues. Unmatched junction bases numbered 4, after V lost 0 bases and J lost 3 bases. Germline CDR1 is SGDLS and CDR2 is YYNGEE. In DNA form, the CDR3 reads TGTGCCAGCAGCGTAGAGGGACAGGGGGCGTACTACGAGCAGTACTTC. Amino acid sequence: CASSVEGQGAYYEQYF.

The rearrangement links TRBV5-4 to TRBJ1-3; D is ambiguous. The CDR3 covers 12 residues. Germline V gene lookup returns CDR1 SGHNT and CDR2 YYREEE (reference sequence). The V end lost 5 bases, the J end lost 0 bases, and 3 bases lay between the germline ends. The CDR3 sequence: CASRDSGNTIYF. The CDR3 DNA reads as TGTGCCAGCAGGGACTCTGGAAACACCATATATTTT.

This clone was picked up a small number of times. The genes are TRBV2 and TRBJ2-7, with D tentatively TRBD2 (5 bases). The germline V and J ends were trimmed by 2 bases and 0 bases, with 11 bases remaining between them. Germline V lookup: CDR1 SNHLY, CDR2 FYNNEI. This CDR3 spans 15 amino acids. The CDR3: CASSESAGLSYEQYF. The CDR3 DNA is TGTGCCAGCAGTGAATCGGCGGGCCTCTCCTACGAGCAGTACTTC.

The chain has TRBV29-1 and TRBJ2-7, with D perhaps matching TRBD2 (6 bases). Germline V lookup: CDR1 SQVTM, CDR2 ANQGSEA. With 7 bases removed from V and 3 bases from J, the gap between germline ends came to 16 bases. There are 13 residues in the CDR3. The CDR3 DNA follows: TGCAGCGCCGGAGGCCTGGACTACTACGAGCAGTACTTC. It encodes CSAGGLDYYEQYF.

The chain has TRBV5-1 and TRBJ2-7; D might be TRBD2 (6 bases). The V end lost 3 bases, the J end lost 3 bases, and 10 bases lay between the germline ends. Germline V CDR1 and CDR2: SGHRS, YFSETQ. The CDR3 has 13 residues. DNA for the CDR3: TGCGCCAGCAGCTACGATAGCGGCTACGAGCAGTACTTC. As protein: CASSYDSGYEQYF.

V and J are TRBV27 and TRBJ2-7; D not resolved. This CDR3 has 14 residues. Trimming stripped 3 bases from V and 4 bases from J, with 13 bases between. Germline V gene sequence: CDR1 MNHEY, CDR2 SMNVEV (reference sequence). The DNA of the CDR3 is TGTGCCAGCAGTTTTAGGGATAGCCAATACGAGCAGTACTTC. Translated: CASSFRDSQYEQYF.

The CDR3, as DNA: TGTGCCAGTACCGCCGGGGGTGAGGGCCCTGGGGCCAACGTCCTGACTTTC. Amino acid sequence: CASTAGGEGPGANVLTF. The chain couples TRBV19 to TRBJ2-6; TRBD2 might be the D (6 bases). This CDR3 region has 17 residues. Germline lookup yields CDR1 LNHDA and CDR2 SQIVND (reference sequence). The V and J ends lost 7 bases and 2 bases respectively, with 18 bases between them. Full variable domain (rest looked up from reference TRBV19 and TRBJ2-6): DGGITQSPKYLFRKEGQNVTLSCEQNLNHDAMYWYRQDPGQGLRLIYYSQIVNDFQKGDIAEGYSVSREKKESFPLTVTSAQKNPTAFYLCASTAGGEGPGANVLTFGAGSRLTVL.

V is TRBV29-1 and J is TRBJ2-2; D ambiguous. This CDR3 comprises 11 residues. Looked up from germline, CDR1 is SQVTM and CDR2 is ANQGSEA. The V and J ends lost 4 bases and 6 bases respectively, with 6 bases between them. DNA for the CDR3: TGCAGCGTTGGAAAATCCGGGGAGCTGTTTTTT. Protein product: CSVGKSGELFF.

The J gene is TRBJ2-2, the V gene TRBV11-2, with D perhaps TRBD2 (6 bases). CDR1 and CDR2 (germline): SGHAT, FQNNGV. The CDR3 contains 15 residues. V dropped 5 bases and J dropped 5 bases, with 15 bases sitting between them. The CDR3 region is CASSRSGEVTGELFF. CDR3 bases: TGTGCCAGCAGCAGGTCGGGAGAGGTGACCGGGGAGCTGTTTTTT.

The V and J genes are TRBV4-1 and TRBJ2-1; maybe TRBD2 (5 bases). The germline CDR1 and CDR2 sequences are MGHRA and YSYEKL. Trimming stripped 1 base from V and 3 bases from J, with 13 bases between. This CDR3 is 16 amino acids long. CDR3 coding DNA: TGCGCCAGCAGCCAAGCTCCCGGGATCTTCTACAATGAGCAGTTCTTC. As protein: CASSQAPGIFYNEQFF.

This clone occurred once. This chain links TRBV7-9 with TRBJ2-5; D call uncertain. V was pared by 2 bases and J by 5 bases, with 6 bases between. This CDR3 spans 12 amino acids. CDR1 and CDR2 (germline): SEHNR, FQNEAQ (reference sequence). The DNA for the CDR3 is TGTGCCAGCAGCTTAAGTCATGAGACCCAGTACTTC. It specifies CASSLSHETQYF.

The chain employs TRBV6-1 and TRBJ1-2; D is perhaps TRBD1 (5 bases). The CDR3 sequence is 14 residues long. V dropped 1 base and J dropped 4 bases, with 10 bases sitting between them. From germline, CDR1 is MNHNS and CDR2 SASEGT. For the CDR3, the DNA is TGTGCCAGCAGTGAAGTGGCGGGACCCTATGGCTACACCTTC. It is translated as CASSEVAGPYGYTF.

This clone was observed a few times. The CDR3 bases are TGTGCCAGCAGCGAATTGTTGGGTAACCCTGGAAACACCATATATTTT. This encodes CASSELLGNPGNTIYF. This chain links TRBV7-6 with TRBJ1-3; D uncertain. The CDR3 loop spans 16 amino acids. V lost 5 bases to trimming and J lost 2 bases, with 16 bases between them. In germline, CDR1 is SGHVS, CDR2 FNYEAQ.

The genes are TRBV28 and TRBJ1-5; D remains unclear. This CDR3 has 15 residues. Trimming left V 3 bases short and J 0 bases short, with 9 bases between. Germline V gene lookup returns CDR1 MDHEN and CDR2 SYDVKM. Here the CDR3 reads CASSFISFSNQPQHF. For the CDR3, the DNA is TGTGCCAGCAGTTTTATCAGTTTTAGCAATCAGCCCCAGCATTTT.

This rearrangement joins TRBV2 to TRBJ1-5; D gene unclear. Per germline, CDR1 SNHLY and CDR2 FYNNEI. This CDR3 region has 13 residues. V lost 2 bases and J lost 8, with 10 bases in between. The CDR3 nucleotides read TGTGCCAGCAGTGAACAGGTATGGGAGCCCCAGCATTTT. It yields the protein CASSEQVWEPQHF.

The chain carries TRBV7-9 and TRBJ2-1, with TRBD1 matching 9 bases. V was pared by 2 bases and J by 5 bases, with 4 bases of the junction left unmatched. This CDR3 has 15 amino acids. CDR1 and CDR2 from the germline V gene are SEHNR and FQNEAQ (reference sequence). The chain's CDR3 is CASSLPGTGNNEQFF. In nucleotides, the CDR3 is TGTGCCAGCAGCTTACCGGGGACAGGGAACAATGAGCAGTTCTTC.

The chain links TRBV30 to TRBJ2-1, with 10 bases aligning to TRBD2. Germline V lookup: CDR1 GTSNPN, CDR2 SVGIG (reference sequence). V lost 4 bases and J lost 2; bases outside the gene matches: 2. The CDR3 totals 14 residues. The CDR3 loop reads CAWNLAGAYNEQFF. CDR3 coding DNA: TGTGCCTGGAATCTAGCGGGGGCCTACAATGAGCAGTTCTTC.